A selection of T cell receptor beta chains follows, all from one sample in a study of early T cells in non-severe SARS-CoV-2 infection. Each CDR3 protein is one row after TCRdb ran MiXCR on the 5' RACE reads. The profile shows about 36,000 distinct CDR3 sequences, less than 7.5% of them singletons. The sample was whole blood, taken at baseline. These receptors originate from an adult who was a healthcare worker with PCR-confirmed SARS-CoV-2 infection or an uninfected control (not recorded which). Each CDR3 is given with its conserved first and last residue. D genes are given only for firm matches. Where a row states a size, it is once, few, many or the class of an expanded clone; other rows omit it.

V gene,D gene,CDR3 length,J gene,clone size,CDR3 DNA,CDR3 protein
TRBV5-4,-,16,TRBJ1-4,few,TGTGCCAGCAGCTTGGGGTTTGGGTCGGCTAATGAAAAACTGTTTTTT,CASSLGFGSANEKLFF
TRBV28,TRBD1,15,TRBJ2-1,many,TGTGCCAGCAGTTACGGACAGGGTCCTTACAATGAGCAGTTCTTC,CASSYGQGPYNEQFF
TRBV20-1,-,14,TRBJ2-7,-,TGCAGTGCTAGAGAGGCCTTCCTCACATACGAGCAGTACTTC,CSAREAFLTYEQYF
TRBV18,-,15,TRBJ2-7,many,TGTGCCAGCTCACCGAACAGGGATTCCGTCTACGAGCAGTACTTC,CASSPNRDSVYEQYF
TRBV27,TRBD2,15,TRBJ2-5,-,TGTGCCAGCAGTGGCGCCGGGGAGGGTCAAGAGACCCAGTACTTC,CASSGAGEGQETQYF
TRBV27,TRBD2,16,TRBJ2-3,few,TGTGCCAGCAGAGTTTCTAGCGGTGCTAGCACAGATACGCAGTATTTT,CASRVSSGASTDTQYF
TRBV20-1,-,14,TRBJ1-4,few,TGCAGTGCTAGCCGGGCAGGACTTAATGAAAAACTGTTTTTT,CSASRAGLNEKLFF
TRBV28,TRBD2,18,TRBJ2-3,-,TGTGCCAGCAGTCCTGACCCACTAGCGGGGGGAAGCACAGATACGCAGTATTTT,CASSPDPLAGGSTDTQYF
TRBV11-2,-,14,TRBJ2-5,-,TGTGCCAGCAGCTTAGAGCTGCAGAGAGAGACCCAGTACTTC,CASSLELQRETQYF
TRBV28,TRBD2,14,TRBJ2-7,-,TGTGCCAGCCACCGGGACTACCCGAACTACGAGCAGTACTTC,CASHRDYPNYEQYF
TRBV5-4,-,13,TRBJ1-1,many,TGTGCCAGCAGCTCGACGGTGAACACTGAAGCTTTCTTT,CASSSTVNTEAFF
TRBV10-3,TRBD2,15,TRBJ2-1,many,TGTGCCATCAGCATAGCGGGAGGCGCCTACAATGAGCAGTTCTTC,CAISIAGGAYNEQFF
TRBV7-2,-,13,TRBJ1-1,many,TGTGCCAGCAGCTCCAAGCGGGACACTGAAGCTTTCTTT,CASSSKRDTEAFF
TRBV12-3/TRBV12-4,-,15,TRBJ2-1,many,TGTGCCAGCAGTTGGACGCAAATCGGAATCAATGAGCAGTTCTTC,CASSWTQIGINEQFF
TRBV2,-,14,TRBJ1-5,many,TGTGCCAGCAGTGAAGCGATGGTCAATCAGCCCCAGCATTTT,CASSEAMVNQPQHF
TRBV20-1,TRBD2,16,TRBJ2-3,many,TGCAGTGCTAGAGCTAGCGGGATCCTTAGCACAGATACGCAGTATTTT,CSARASGILSTDTQYF
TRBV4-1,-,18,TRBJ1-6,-,TGCGCCAGCAGCCGCGAATCCAGCCAATGGGCCGATAATTCACCCCTCCACTTT,CASSRESSQWADNSPLHF
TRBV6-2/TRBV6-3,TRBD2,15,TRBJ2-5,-,TGTGCCAGCAGTCTACGACTAGCGGGAGGAGAGACCCAGTACTTC,CASSLRLAGGETQYF
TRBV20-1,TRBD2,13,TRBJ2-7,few,TGCAGTGCGGGACTAGCGGCCTCCTACGAGCAGTACTTC,CSAGLAASYEQYF
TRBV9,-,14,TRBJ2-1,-,TGTGCCAGCAGCGTAGGGAGCTCCTACAATGAGCAGTTCTTC,CASSVGSSYNEQFF
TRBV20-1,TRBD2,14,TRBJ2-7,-,TGCAGTGCTAGAGGTAGCGGGAGCTGGAACGAGCAGTACTTC,CSARGSGSWNEQYF
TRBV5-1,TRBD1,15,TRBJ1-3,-,TGCGCCAGCAGCTTGGGGGACAGCTCTGGAAACACCATATATTTT,CASSLGDSSGNTIYF
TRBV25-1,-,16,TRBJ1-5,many,TGTGCCAGCAGTGAATCTGGGGGGCGCGGGGATCAGCCCCAGCATTTT,CASSESGGRGDQPQHF
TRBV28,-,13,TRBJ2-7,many,TGTGCCAGCAGTTTCAGCCATTTCTACGAGCAGTACTTC,CASSFSHFYEQYF
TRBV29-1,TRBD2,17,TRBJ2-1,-,TGCAGCGTCGTTGCTTTGGTAGCGGGAGATTCCGACAATGAGCAGTTCTTC,CSVVALVAGDSDNEQFF
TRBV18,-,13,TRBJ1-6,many,TGTGCCAGCTCACTTCAGGGTGAATCACCCCTCCACTTT,CASSLQGESPLHF
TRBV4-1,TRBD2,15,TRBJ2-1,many,TGCGCCAGCAGCCAAGTTCTAGCGGGTACCTATGAGCAGTTCTTC,CASSQVLAGTYEQFF
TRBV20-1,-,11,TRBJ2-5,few,TGCAGCGCCTTCCACCGGGAGACCCAGTACTTC,CSAFHRETQYF
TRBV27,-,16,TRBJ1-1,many,TGTGCCAGCAGTGTGGGACACGGGTACGACAACACTGAAGCTTTCTTT,CASSVGHGYDNTEAFF
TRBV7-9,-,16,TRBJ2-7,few,TGTGCCAGCAGTCCACCCCCAGGGGCCCTCTCCTACGAGCAGTACTTC,CASSPPPGALSYEQYF
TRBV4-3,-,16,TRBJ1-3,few,TGCGCCAGCAGCCCGGAGGTCTTGATCTCTGGAAACACCATATATTTT,CASSPEVLISGNTIYF
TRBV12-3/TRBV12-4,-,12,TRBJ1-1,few,TGTGCCAGCTTGGCGTATGGCACTGAAGCTTTCTTT,CASLAYGTEAFF
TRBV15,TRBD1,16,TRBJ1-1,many,TGTGCCACCAGCAGAGATTGGACAGGCTGGGGAACTGAAGCTTTCTTT,CATSRDWTGWGTEAFF